One and the same sample provided the 27 T cell receptor beta chains below, sequenced in a study of early T cells in non-severe SARS-CoV-2 infection. Via MiXCR, TCRdb re-called the 5' RACE reads, giving one row per CDR3 protein. The table lists 100,000 to 140,000 distinct CDR3 sequences, 11% of them singletons. The sample was whole blood. The receptors derive from an adult who was a healthcare worker with PCR-confirmed SARS-CoV-2 infection or an uninfected control (not recorded which).

This clonotype was recorded many times. One junction end disagrees with the germline gene, perhaps due to a read error. V and J are TRBV12-3 or TRBV12-4 and TRBJ2-1, with 10 bases fitting TRBD2. This CDR3 is built from 13 residues. CDR3 nucleotide sequence: TGTGCCAGCAGATTAGCGGGAGGTAGTGAGCAGTTCTTC. It specifies CASRLAGGSEQFF.

This chain joins TRBV28 and TRBJ2-7; D unclear. The CDR3 extends over 11 amino acids. Germline V gives CDR1 MDHEN, CDR2 SYDVKM. Trimming removed 8 bases from V and 2 bases from J, with 7 bases in between. The CDR3 nucleotides are TGTGCCAGCGGAACCCCCTACGAGCAGTACTTC. Translation: CASGTPYEQYF.

This clonotype has just a few counts. This chain connects TRBV7-9 to TRBJ2-1, with TRBD2 identical over 11 bases. The J segment lost 16 bases and the V segment lost 4 bases, leaving 6 bases of the junction unmatched. Germline CDR1 and CDR2: SEHNR and FQNEAQ (reference sequence). This CDR3 comprises 12 residues. In DNA form, the CDR3 reads TGTGCCAGCAGCTCCTCTAGCGGGAGGATTTTCTTC. It yields the protein CASSSSSGRIFF.

This clonotype was counted between two and nine times. V is TRBV20-1 and J is TRBJ2-3; D gene uncertain. Trimming pared 1 base from V and 0 bases from J, leaving 5 bases between. The CDR3 covers 13 residues. CDR1 is DFQATT and CDR2 is SNEGSKA in the germline V gene (reference sequence). DNA of the CDR3: TGCAGTGCTAGAGGTATAAGCACAGATACGCAGTATTTT. Amino acid sequence: CSARGISTDTQYF.

This clonotype was seen at least ten times. V is TRBV5-4 and J is TRBJ2-5; TRBD2 matches 7 bases. Trimming at V came to 0 bases and at J to 2 bases, leaving 4 bases not matched to a gene. The CDR3 has 15 residues. Germline assignment: CDR1 SGHNT and CDR2 YYREEE (reference sequence). In DNA, the CDR3 is TGTGCCAGCAGCTTGGCGGGAGGAGGGCAAGAGACCCAGTACTTC. Translated: CASSLAGGGQETQYF.

This chain links TRBV5-1 with TRBJ2-3, with 10 bases lining up with TRBD2. The V segment lost 3 bases and the J segment 1 base; nucleotides outside the gene matches: 5. The CDR3 is 16 residues long. Per the germline V gene, CDR1 is SGHRS and CDR2 is YFSETQ. In DNA, the CDR3 is TGCGCCAGCAGCTCCCCCGGGACTAGCGGCACAGATACGCAGTATTTT. This encodes CASSSPGTSGTDTQYF.

The chain combines TRBV29-1 with TRBJ2-3; TRBD2 matches at 7 bases. Per the germline V gene, CDR1 is SQVTM and CDR2 is ANQGSEA. V was clipped by 1 base and J by 3 bases; unmatched bases: 7. The CDR3 spans 15 residues. As DNA, the CDR3 is TGCAGCGTTGAAGGGAGGCGCGGGGGTACAGATACGCAGTATTTT. The encoded protein is CSVEGRRGGTDTQYF.

In its sample, this clonotype was seen a few times. This sequence joins TRBV12-3 or TRBV12-4 and TRBJ2-7, with TRBD1 identical over 9 bases. V was pared by 5 bases and J by 4 bases, with 15 bases of the junction left unmatched. The CDR3 contains 17 residues. As DNA, the CDR3 is TGTGCCAGCAGTCCGGGGACAGGGACATTCTATACTTACGAGCAGTACTTC. It codes for CASSPGTGTFYTYEQYF.

This clonotype was observed at least ten times. This CDR3 is CASGGAGTEAFF. The CDR3, as DNA: TGTGCCTCAGGGGGCGCAGGGACTGAAGCTTTCTTT. This chain links TRBV6-6 with TRBJ1-1; TRBD1 matches at 8 bases. In germline, CDR1 is MNHNY, CDR2 SVGAGI (reference sequence). The CDR3 has 12 amino acids. V shed 11 bases and J 5 bases; nucleotides not matched to a gene: 7.

V is TRBV15 and J is TRBJ2-2; 10 bases agree with TRBD1. CDR3 length: 16 amino acids. The germline V gene encodes CDR1 LNHNV and CDR2 YYDKDF (reference sequence). V gave up 0 bases and J gave up 3 bases; unmatched junction bases: 1. CDR3 amino acids: CATSRDGTGDTGELFF. As DNA, the CDR3 is TGTGCCACCAGCAGAGATGGGACAGGGGACACCGGGGAGCTGTTTTTT.

The chain has TRBV5-8 and TRBJ2-6, with D perhaps matching TRBD2 (7 bases). Germline assignment: CDR1 SGHTS and CDR2 YDEGEE. This CDR3 comprises 18 residues. The V gene lost 4 bases and the J gene lost 0 bases, with 17 bases spanning the gap. This CDR3 is CASSRSRGALSGANVLTF. DNA for the CDR3: TGTGCCAGCAGCCGGAGCCGGGGGGCCCTCTCTGGGGCCAACGTCCTGACTTTC. The full variable domain, with the rest looked up from reference TRBV5-8 and TRBJ2-6, is EAGVTQSPTHLIKTRGQQATLRCSPISGHTSVYWYQQALGLGLQFLLWYDEGEERNRGNFPPRFSGRQFPNYSSELNVNALELEDSALYLCASSRSRGALSGANVLTFGAGSRLTVL.

This clonotype was detected many times. This chain uses TRBV28 with TRBJ2-1; D perhaps matches TRBD1 (5 bases). The CDR3 contains 17 residues. CDR1 MDHEN and CDR2 SYDVKM come from the germline V gene. V lost 6 bases and J 4 bases, leaving 22 bases between the germline ends. The CDR3 coding sequence is TGTGCCAGCAGCCACGACCGGAGCTCAGGGTGGTACAATGAGCAGTTCTTC. Translation gives CASSHDRSSGWYNEQFF.

This clonotype was counted between two and nine times. J is TRBJ1-5 and V is TRBV28; D is unresolved. The V gene lost 4 bases and the J gene lost 0 bases, with 10 bases spanning the gap. Germline loops: CDR1 MDHEN, CDR2 SYDVKM. The CDR3 is 15 residues long. CDR3 coding DNA: TGTGCCAGCAGTTCCCACAGCAATAGCAATCAGCCCCAGCATTTT. It translates to CASSSHSNSNQPQHF.

In its sample, this clonotype was seen a few times. The V call is TRBV25-1, the J call TRBJ2-3, with 13 bases aligning to TRBD2. Germline V lookup: CDR1 MGHDK, CDR2 SYGVNS. The CDR3 covers 16 residues. V gave up 6 bases and J gave up 4 bases; unmatched junction bases: 7. As DNA, the CDR3 is TGTGCCAGCAGCCCGGGACTAGCGGGATTAGCAGATACGCAGTATTTT. This gives the protein CASSPGLAGLADTQYF.

The chain is built from TRBV19 and TRBJ2-3, with 9 bases matching TRBD2. The ends lost 5 bases at V and 4 bases at J; junction bases unmatched: 4. Germline V gene sequence: CDR1 LNHDA, CDR2 SQIVND (reference sequence). The CDR3 runs to 14 residues. In DNA form, the CDR3 reads TGTGCCAGTAGTGCAGCGGGAGGTGCAGATACGCAGTATTTT. Protein sequence: CASSAAGGADTQYF.

This clonotype has ten or more counts. The chain recombines TRBV12-5 with TRBJ2-1; 11 bases map to TRBD2. Trimming at V came to 5 bases and at J to 9 bases, leaving 9 bases not matched to a gene. The germline V gene has CDR1 LGHNT and CDR2 FRNRAP. This CDR3 contains 15 residues. In DNA form, the CDR3 reads TGTGCTAGTGGTCCCGGGACTAGCGGTTGGGGTGAGCAGTTCTTC. It specifies CASGPGTSGWGEQFF.

This clonotype was observed a handful of times. V is TRBV29-1 and J is TRBJ2-3; tentatively, D is TRBD2 (6 bases). The CDR3 is 15 residues long. Per the germline V gene, CDR1 is SQVTM and CDR2 is ANQGSEA. The germline V and J ends were trimmed by 0 bases and 2 bases, with 12 bases remaining between them. CDR3 loop: CSVEDRERYTDTQYF. The CDR3 nucleotides are TGCAGCGTTGAAGATCGGGAGCGTTACACAGATACGCAGTATTTT.

V is TRBV2 and J is TRBJ2-2; D is possibly TRBD2 (6 bases). V dropped 6 bases and J dropped 8 bases, with 7 bases sitting between them. CDR1 SNHLY and CDR2 FYNNEI come from the germline V gene. This CDR3 contains 11 residues. CDR3 in DNA: TGTGCCAGCAGCGGAGGGGGGGAGCTGTTTTTT. Protein: CASSGGGELFF. Full variable domain (missing parts from reference TRBV2 and TRBJ2-2): EPEVTQTPSHQVTQMGQEVILRCVPISNHLYFYWYRQILGQKVEFLVSFYNNEISEKSEIFDDQFSVERPDGSNFTLKIRSTKLEDSAMYFCASSGGGELFFGEGSRLTVL.

A remark on this clonotype: A much larger clone differs from this one at a single base, so this may be a read error. This rearrangement joins TRBV12-3 or TRBV12-4 to TRBJ1-2, with TRBD1 matching 9 bases. Germline trimming cut 7 bases from V and 9 bases from J; bases unmatched to any gene: 18. The CDR3 has 16 residues. CDR3 protein: CASNADRTGVPTSYTF. The DNA for the CDR3 is TGTGCCAGCAATGCCGACCGGACAGGGGTGCCCACGAGCTACACCTTC.

DNA of the CDR3: TGTGCCAGTAGCCGACCCCCAAGGAGTGAGCAGTTCTTC. Translation gives CASSRPPRSEQFF. V is TRBV19 and J is TRBJ2-1; D unresolved. Trimming left V 6 bases short and J 9 bases short, with 15 bases between. The V gene's germline CDR1 is LNHDA and CDR2 SQIVND (reference sequence). The CDR3 is made up of 13 amino acids. The variable domain in full, completed from reference TRBV19 and TRBJ2-1, reads DGGITQSPKYLFRKEGQNVTLSCEQNLNHDAMYWYRQDPGQGLRLIYYSQIVNDFQKGDIAEGYSVSREKKESFPLTVTSAQKNPTAFYLCASSRPPRSEQFFGPGTRLTVL.

This clonotype was seen a handful of times. The chain carries TRBV7-9 and TRBJ2-3; TRBD1 might be the D (6 bases). This CDR3 contains 14 residues. V was trimmed by 5 bases and J by 0 bases, leaving 9 bases between them. Germline V gene data show CDR1 as SEHNR and CDR2 as FQNEAQ (reference sequence). The CDR3 DNA is TGTGCCAGCAGCGAACAGGGTAGCACAGATACGCAGTATTTT. It specifies CASSEQGSTDTQYF.

This clonotype was seen only a few times. The gene calls are TRBV4-1 and TRBJ2-1; 11 bases fit TRBD2. Losses at the gene ends were 4 bases for V and 12 bases for J; bases not matched to a gene: 14. Germline-derived CDR1 and CDR2 are MGHRA and YSYEKL. CDR3 size: 16 residues. Here the CDR3 reads CASSPSSGRAKGGQFF. In nucleotides, the CDR3 is TGCGCCAGCAGCCCCAGTAGCGGGAGGGCCAAAGGGGGGCAGTTCTTC.

This clonotype was seen only a few times. The V call is TRBV20-1, the J call TRBJ2-3; D uncertain. Between the trimmed V and J ends, which lost 0 bases and 0 bases, there was a span of 10 bases. This CDR3 spans 15 amino acids. Germline V lookup: CDR1 DFQATT, CDR2 SNEGSKA (reference sequence). CDR3 in amino acids: CSAREAGGSTDTQYF. CDR3 bases: TGCAGTGCTAGAGAAGCTGGCGGTAGCACAGATACGCAGTATTTT.

A word on this clonotype: A much larger clone sits a single nucleotide away, making a read error possible. The CDR3 protein is CASRGTGQYVQYF. CDR3 sequence (DNA): TGTGCCAGCAGGGGGACGGGACAATACGTGCAGTACTTC. The chain joins TRBV2 to TRBJ2-7; TRBD1 might be the D (6 bases). Per germline, CDR1 SNHLY and CDR2 FYNNEI. The CDR3 totals 13 residues.

There are many counts of this clonotype. The genes are TRBV2 and TRBJ1-2; D is unresolved. The CDR3 runs 12 residues. V dropped 6 bases and J dropped 6 bases, with 11 bases sitting between them. Germline lookup yields CDR1 SNHLY and CDR2 FYNNEI. The CDR3, as DNA: TGTGCCAGCAGGCAGAATATGGATGGCTACACCTTC. Translation: CASRQNMDGYTF.

This clonotype was counted only a few times. The chain has TRBV4-3 and TRBJ2-1; 9 nucleotides agree with TRBD2. Germline V lookup: CDR1 LGHNA, CDR2 YSLEER. The length of the CDR3 is 13 residues. J was trimmed by 8 bases and V by 4 bases; bases with no gene match: 3. The CDR3 here is CASSLQREDEQFF. CDR3 nucleotide sequence: TGCGCCAGCAGCCTCCAGCGGGAGGATGAGCAGTTCTTC.

V and J are TRBV7-9 and TRBJ1-1; 10 nucleotides line up with TRBD1. Trimming cost V 3 bases and J 3 bases; bases outside gene matches: 22. The germline gives CDR1 SEHNR, CDR2 FQNEAQ (reference sequence). The CDR3 sequence is 21 residues long. The CDR3 loop reads CASSFSRTGGTTGIADTEAFF. The CDR3 DNA sequence: TGTGCCAGCAGCTTTTCCCGGACAGGGGGAACTACAGGGATTGCGGACACTGAAGCTTTCTTT.